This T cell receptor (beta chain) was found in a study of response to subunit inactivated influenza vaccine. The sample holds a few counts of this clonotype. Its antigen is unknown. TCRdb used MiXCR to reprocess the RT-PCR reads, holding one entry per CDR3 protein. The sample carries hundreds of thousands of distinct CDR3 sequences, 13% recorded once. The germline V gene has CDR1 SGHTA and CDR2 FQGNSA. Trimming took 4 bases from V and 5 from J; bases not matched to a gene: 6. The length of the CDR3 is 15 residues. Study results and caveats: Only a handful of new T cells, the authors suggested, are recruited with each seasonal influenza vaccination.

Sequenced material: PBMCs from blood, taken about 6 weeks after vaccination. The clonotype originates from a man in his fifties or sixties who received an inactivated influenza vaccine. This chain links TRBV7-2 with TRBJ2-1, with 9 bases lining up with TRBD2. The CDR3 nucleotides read TGTGCCAGCAGCTCCCGTAGCGGGGGAGACAATGAGCAGTTCTTC. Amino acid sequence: CASSSRSGGDNEQFF.